This entry features one T cell receptor beta chain sequence. The antigen remains unidentified. This entry belongs to a study of graft-versus-host responses after intestinal transplantation. For the study at large: Recipients obtained multivisceral, liver-intestinal, or isolated intestinal transplants. The study gave all recipients anti-thymocyte globulin induction, then tacrolimus and steroids for about 3 years.

With V trimmed by 1 base and J by 5 bases, 4 bases remained unmatched. CDR1 is SGHRS and CDR2 is YFSETQ in the germline V gene. The CDR3 has 15 residues. Produced via immunoSEQ multiplex PCR; TCRdb's table is partial and in-frame only. The repertoire holds 39,000 or so clones, nearly 95% seen once, with roughly a fifth in the top ten. Study findings and constraints: GvH clones appeared in recipient marrow, some first in ileum or blood. Circulating GvH clone levels at their peak were associated with HvG declines (early post-transplant).

The rearrangement joins TRBV5-1 to TRBJ2-7; 12 bases align to TRBD2. The source was unstimulated CD8+ T cells sorted from spleen or lymph node cells, collected before transplant. The receptor was isolated from a human donor who was the organ donor for an intestinal transplant. The CDR3 loop is CASSLTSGRPDEQYF. The CDR3 region has the DNA TGCGCCAGCAGCTTGACTAGCGGGAGGCCCGACGAGCAGTACTTC.